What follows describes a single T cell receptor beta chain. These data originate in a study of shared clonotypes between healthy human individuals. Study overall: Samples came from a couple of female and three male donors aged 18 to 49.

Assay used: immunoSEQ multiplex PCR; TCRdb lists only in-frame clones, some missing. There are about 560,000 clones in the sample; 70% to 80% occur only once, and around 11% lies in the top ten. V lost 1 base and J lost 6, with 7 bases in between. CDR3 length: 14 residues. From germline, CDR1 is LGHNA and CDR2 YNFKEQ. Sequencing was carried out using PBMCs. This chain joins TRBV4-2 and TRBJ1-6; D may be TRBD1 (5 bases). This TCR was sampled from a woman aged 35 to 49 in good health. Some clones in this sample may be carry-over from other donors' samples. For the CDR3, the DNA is TGTGCCAGCAGCCAAGGAGGGGCTAATTCACCCCTCCACTTT. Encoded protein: CASSQGGANSPLHF.